This T cell receptor beta chain was observed in a study of cytomegalovirus exposure and HLA in healthy donors. Findings and limits, study-wide: CMV serostatus was the sole immune exposure information available. The presence/absence work took it that sequencing depth was about the same across donors.

When sampled, the donors appeared nominally healthy, though they likely had unrecorded immune exposures. There are 15 residues in the CDR3. V shed 3 bases and J shed 0 bases, with 11 bases lying between them. CDR1 and CDR2 (germline): LNHDA, SQIVND (reference sequence). PCR involved 60 Vbeta and 13 Jbeta primers. Only in-frame clones appear in the TCRdb table, and some are missing; sequencing was by immunoSEQ multiplex PCR. The data contain about 93,000 clones, roughly 72% of them seen just once; the ten biggest clones take up under 0.75%. Remarks on this clone: Antigen: not known.

V gene TRBV19 combines with J gene TRBJ1-2; D gene unclear. The origin of this receptor is a man under 40 in good health and CMV-seronegative. The sequenced material came from PBMCs. CDR3 in DNA: TGTGCCAGTAGTATGGAGAACGGGGCTAACTATGGCTACACCTTC. Translating it yields CASSMENGANYGYTF.